This entry features one TCR beta chain sequence. These data originate in a study of OX40 agonist ivuxolimab in advanced cancers. The CDR3 has 16 amino acids. The V end lost 3 bases, the J end lost 5 bases, and 17 bases lay between the germline ends. The protocol was immunoSEQ multiplex PCR, while the TCRdb copy is restricted to in-frame clones and leaves out a portion. Found here are 30,000 to 40,000 clones, approximately 90% of them singletons; the top ten hold 22%. The chain recombines TRBV23-1 with TRBJ1-5, with a tentative D call TRBD1 (6 bases). TRBV23-1 is treated as an ORF (open reading frame) with a function not yet certain. The sample was CD4+ or CD8+ T cells sorted from blood, taken in a trial of the OX40 agonist ivuxolimab. The source is an adult with an advanced solid tumor such as melanoma, head and neck, liver or kidney cancer. This CDR3 is CASSHVGTGTDQPQHF. The CDR3 nucleotides read TGCGCCAGCAGTCATGTGGGCACAGGGACGGATCAGCCCCAGCATTTT.